The rows below give T cell receptor beta chains drawn from one sample of a study of CD8 T cells in ankylosing spondylitis. TCRdb reprocessed the 5' RACE reads via MiXCR and lists one record per CDR3 protein. Altogether about 540,000 distinct CDR3 sequences are present, over 9.5% being singletons, with the ten largest covering nearly 7%. The sequencing sample was made of blood, either unsorted or a sorted T cell fraction (not recorded which). These receptors were taken from a male donor with ankylosing spondylitis. Each CDR3 is given with its conserved first and last residue. The order of the fields is J gene, V gene, CDR3 protein.

TRBJ1-5 TRBV25-1 CASSDEGGQPQHF
TRBJ1-1 TRBV5-1 CASYGLSNTEAFF
TRBJ2-1 TRBV25-1 CASSESGRPAYNEQFF
TRBJ2-3 TRBV18 CASSLGDGQDTQYF
TRBJ2-7 TRBV10-3 CAISVETSGPYEQYF
TRBJ2-1 TRBV5-1 CASSSSRDSSYNEQFF
TRBJ2-3 TRBV29-1 CSVDLGSGPDTQYF
TRBJ1-5 TRBV5-5 CASSFKGGDNQPQHF
TRBJ1-5 TRBV15 CATSRDKGYRQPQHF
TRBJ2-3 TRBV5-1 CASSVTGGTDTQYF
TRBJ2-7 TRBV11-2 CASSPGQDATYEQYF
TRBJ2-3 TRBV7-2 CASSLIGGPSTDTQYF
TRBJ1-6 TRBV9 CASSVEGRNSPLHF